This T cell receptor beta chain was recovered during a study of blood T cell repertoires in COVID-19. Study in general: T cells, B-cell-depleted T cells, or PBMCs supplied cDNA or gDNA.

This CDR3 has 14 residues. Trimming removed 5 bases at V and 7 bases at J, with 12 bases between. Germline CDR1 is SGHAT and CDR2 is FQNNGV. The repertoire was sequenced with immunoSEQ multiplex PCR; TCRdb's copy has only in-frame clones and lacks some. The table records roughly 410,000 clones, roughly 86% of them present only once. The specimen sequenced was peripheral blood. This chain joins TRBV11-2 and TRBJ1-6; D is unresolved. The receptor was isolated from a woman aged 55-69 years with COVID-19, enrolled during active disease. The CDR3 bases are TGTGCCAGCAGCATCAGCAGAGGGAATTCACCCCTCCACTTT. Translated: CASSISRGNSPLHF.